These 13 T cell receptor beta chains came from one sample sequenced in a study of blood T cell repertoires in COVID-19 (TCRdb year 2020). Libraries were built with the immunoSEQ multiplex PCR assay. TCRdb took this table from immuneACCESS and kept in-frame rearrangements with V and J called. Such tables lack part of the clones; where checked against another copy, unresolved V genes explain under half of the gap, and the rest is unexplained. The sample table contains 150,000 or so clones; only one count was recorded for about 80% of them. The leading ten clones occupy 11% of the sample. The sequencing input was PBMCs or T cells enriched from blood (not recorded which). The source of these receptors is a man between 50 and 59 years old who had recovered from COVID-19.

The V and J genes are TRBV25-1 and TRBJ1-4; no definite D call. From germline, CDR1 is MGHDK and CDR2 SYGVNS. The V end lost 1 base, the J end lost 4 bases, and 7 bases lay between the germline ends. This CDR3 spans 14 amino acids. CDR3 residues: CASSESRVNEKLFF. For the CDR3, the DNA is TGTGCCAGCAGTGAATCGCGGGTTAATGAAAAACTGTTTTTT.

V usage is TRBV7-6 and J usage is TRBJ2-5; no clear D. Per the germline V gene, CDR1 is SGHVS and CDR2 is FNYEAQ. The length of the CDR3 is 13 residues. The ends were cut back, 3 bases at V and 0 bases at J, with 5 bases in the middle. The CDR3 DNA reads as TGTGCCAGCAGCTTCAGTTACCAAGAGACCCAGTACTTC. This translates into CASSFSYQETQYF.

A single count supports this clone. The chain couples TRBV28 to TRBJ1-1; tentatively, D is TRBD1 (6 bases). This CDR3 is 13 amino acids long. V lost 8 bases and J lost 4, with 14 bases in between. Germline assignment: CDR1 MDHEN and CDR2 SYDVKM. The CDR3 DNA reads as TGTGCCAGCTCGGGGGGCTGGGGCACTGAAGCTTTCTTT. Amino acid sequence: CASSGGWGTEAFF.

The J gene is TRBJ2-7, the V gene TRBV6-4; TRBD2 agrees at 7 bases. Germline CDR1 is MRHNA and CDR2 is SNTAGT. Losses at the gene ends were 8 bases for V and 5 bases for J; bases not matched to a gene: 12. This CDR3 region has 14 residues. The CDR3 region has the DNA TGTGCCAGCTTCAGACTAGCCACCGACCACGAGCAGTACTTC. It is translated as CASFRLATDHEQYF.

In nucleotides, the CDR3 is TGTGCCAGCAGCTTACCGGGAGGCAGCAATCAGCCCCAGCATTTT. Its translation: CASSLPGGSNQPQHF. The chain is built from TRBV7-3 and TRBJ1-5, with D unclear. The CDR3 has 15 residues. V lost 2 bases, J lost 1 base, and 9 bases lay in between. Germline loops: CDR1 SGHTA, CDR2 FQGTGA.

This chain links TRBV2 with TRBJ2-7; 7 positions match TRBD1. Germline CDR1 SNHLY, CDR2 FYNNEI. The CDR3 is 15 amino acids. J gave up 1 base and V 2 bases, and 5 bases lay outside the gene matches. The DNA for the CDR3 is TGTGCCAGCAGTGAATGGGCAGGGGGATCCTACGAGCAGTACTTC. Translation gives CASSEWAGGSYEQYF.

The chain is built from TRBV30 and TRBJ2-3; 7 bases are a match to TRBD1. With 2 bases clipped from V and 9 bases from J, the junction kept 11 bases outside the gene matches. This CDR3 region has 14 residues. From germline, CDR1 is GTSNPN and CDR2 SVGIG (reference sequence). Written as DNA, the CDR3 is TGTGCCTGGAGTACAGGGGCGGTAGAGTGGACGCAGTATTTT. It encodes CAWSTGAVEWTQYF.

This clone was observed a single time. The V and J genes are TRBV7-9 and TRBJ1-4; possible D gene TRBD1, 6 bases. There are 14 residues in the CDR3. Per the germline V gene, CDR1 is SEHNR and CDR2 is FQNEAQ (reference sequence). V was shortened by 6 bases and J by 5 bases, with 13 bases between the two germline ends. CDR3 in DNA: TGTGCCAGCAGAAGGGACACCCAAAATGAAAAACTGTTTTTT. Amino acids: CASRRDTQNEKLFF. Combining the CDR3 with reference TRBV7-9 and TRBJ1-4 gives the whole variable domain DTGVSQNPRHKITKRGQNVTFRCDPISEHNRLYWYRQTLGQGPEFLTYFQNEAQLEKSRLLSDRFSAERPKGSFSTLEIQRTEQGDSAMYLCASRRDTQNEKLFFGSGTQLSVL.

The genes are TRBV11-2 and TRBJ2-3; 10 bases line up with TRBD2. This CDR3 is built from 16 residues. CDR1 is SGHAT, CDR2 FQNNGV, per germline. V shed 0 bases and J 2 bases; nucleotides not matched to a gene: 2. The CDR3 loop is CASSLDLAGATDTQYF. The CDR3 nucleotides are TGTGCCAGCAGCTTAGATCTAGCGGGGGCCACAGATACGCAGTATTTT.

V gene TRBV11-3 combines with J gene TRBJ2-1, with a weak D call TRBD1 (5 bases). Germline-derived CDR1 and CDR2 are SGHNT and YENEEA. Trimming removed 5 bases at V and 6 bases at J, with 11 bases between. This CDR3 is 13 amino acids long. CDR3 region: CASSDSLGNEQFF. The CDR3, as DNA: TGTGCCAGCAGCGACAGCCTTGGCAATGAGCAGTTCTTC.

The sample holds one count of this clone. The J gene is TRBJ1-1, the V gene TRBV3-1 (or the pseudogene TRBV3-2), with a weak D call TRBD1 (5 bases). Germline V lookup: CDR1 LGHDT, CDR2 YNNKEL (reference sequence). The CDR3 contains 14 residues. Deletions cut 4 bases from V and 7 bases from J, with 16 bases between. The CDR3 loop is CASSPLEGRGEAFF. The CDR3 bases are TGTGCCAGCAGCCCCCTGGAGGGGCGGGGTGAAGCTTTCTTT.

J is TRBJ2-2 and V is TRBV28; D unclear. Looked up from germline, CDR1 is MDHEN and CDR2 is SYDVKM. The V and J ends lost 9 bases and 6 bases respectively, with 17 bases between them. CDR3 length equals 14 residues. The CDR3 protein is CASLEAGASGELFF. CDR3 coding DNA: TGTGCCAGTTTAGAGGCTGGAGCGTCCGGGGAGCTGTTTTTT. Full variable domain (rest looked up from reference TRBV28 and TRBJ2-2): DVKVTQSSRYLVKRTGEKVFLECVQDMDHENMFWYRQDPGLGLRLIYFSYDVKMKEKGDIPEGYSVSREKKERFSLILESASTNQTSMYLCASLEAGASGELFFGEGSRLTVL.

This clone has only one observation. The V gene is TRBV29-1, the J gene TRBJ2-1; D not resolved. CDR3 length: 11 amino acids. V lost 6 bases and J lost 4, with 7 bases in between. Germline-derived CDR1 and CDR2 are SQVTM and ANQGSEA. In nucleotides, the CDR3 is TGCAGCGTCGCGGTTTACAATGAGCAGTTCTTC. This gives the protein CSVAVYNEQFF.